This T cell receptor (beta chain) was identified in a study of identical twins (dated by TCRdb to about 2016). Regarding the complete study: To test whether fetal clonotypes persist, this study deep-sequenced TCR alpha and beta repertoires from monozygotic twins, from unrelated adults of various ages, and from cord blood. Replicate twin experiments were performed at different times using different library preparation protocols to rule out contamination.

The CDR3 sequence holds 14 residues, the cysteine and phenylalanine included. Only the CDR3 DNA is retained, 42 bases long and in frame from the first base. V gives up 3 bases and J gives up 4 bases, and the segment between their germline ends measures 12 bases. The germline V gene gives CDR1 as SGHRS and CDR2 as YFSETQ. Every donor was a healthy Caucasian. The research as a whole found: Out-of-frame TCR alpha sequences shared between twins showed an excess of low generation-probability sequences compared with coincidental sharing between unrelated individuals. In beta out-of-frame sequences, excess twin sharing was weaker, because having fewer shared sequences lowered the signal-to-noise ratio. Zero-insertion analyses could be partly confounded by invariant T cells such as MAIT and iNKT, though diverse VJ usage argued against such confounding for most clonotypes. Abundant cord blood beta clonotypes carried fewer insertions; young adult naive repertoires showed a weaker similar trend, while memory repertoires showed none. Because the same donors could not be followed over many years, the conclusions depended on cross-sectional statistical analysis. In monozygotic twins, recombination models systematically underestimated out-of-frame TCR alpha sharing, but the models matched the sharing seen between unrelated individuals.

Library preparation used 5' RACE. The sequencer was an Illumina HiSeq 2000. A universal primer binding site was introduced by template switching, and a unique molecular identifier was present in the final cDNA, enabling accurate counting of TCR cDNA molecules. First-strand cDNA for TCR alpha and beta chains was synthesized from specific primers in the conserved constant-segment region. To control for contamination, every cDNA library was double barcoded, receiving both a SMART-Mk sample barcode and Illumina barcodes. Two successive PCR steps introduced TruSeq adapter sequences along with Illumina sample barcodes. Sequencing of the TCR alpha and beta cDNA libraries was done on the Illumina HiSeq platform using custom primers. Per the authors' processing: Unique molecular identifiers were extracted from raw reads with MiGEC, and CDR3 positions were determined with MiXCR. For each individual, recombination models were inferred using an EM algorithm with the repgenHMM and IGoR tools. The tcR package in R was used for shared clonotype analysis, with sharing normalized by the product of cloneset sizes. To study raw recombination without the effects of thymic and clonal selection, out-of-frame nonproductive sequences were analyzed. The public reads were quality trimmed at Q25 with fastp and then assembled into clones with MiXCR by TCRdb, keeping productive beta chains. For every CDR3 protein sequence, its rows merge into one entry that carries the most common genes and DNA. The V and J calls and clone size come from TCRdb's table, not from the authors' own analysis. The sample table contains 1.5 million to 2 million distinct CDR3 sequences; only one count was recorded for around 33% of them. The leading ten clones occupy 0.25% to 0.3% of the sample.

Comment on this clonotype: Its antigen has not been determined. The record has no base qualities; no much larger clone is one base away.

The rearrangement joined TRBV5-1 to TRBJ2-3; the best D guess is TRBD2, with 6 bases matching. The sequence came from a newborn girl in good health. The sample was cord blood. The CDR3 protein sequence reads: CASSSGGNPDTQYF. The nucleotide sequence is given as TGCGCCAGCAGCTCCGGGGGAAACCCAGATACGCAGTATTTT.